Presented here are 30 T cell receptor beta chains from one specimen sequenced in a study of T cells in Graves' hyperthyroidism and ophthalmopathy. Amplified TCR beta CDR3 regions derived from RNA transcripts. When the TCR CDR3 underwent first-round RT-PCR, the HTBI primer set was used. One entry per CDR3 protein, called by TCRdb with MiXCR from the multiplex PCR reads. The sample holds 500,000 to 600,000 distinct CDR3 sequences, around 45% seen once. Sequencing used peripheral blood or thyroid tissue (not recorded which). These receptors came from an adult woman with Graves' disease, either hyperthyroidism or ophthalmopathy (not recorded which).

Here the CDR3 reads CASSNNEQFF. The DNA for the CDR3 is TGTGCCAGCAGCAACAATGAGCAGTTCTTC. The J gene is TRBJ2-1, the V gene TRBV7-9; no reliable D call. The CDR3 runs 10 residues. CDR1 and CDR2 (germline): SEHNR, FQNEAQ (reference sequence). Trimming shortened V by 5 bases and J by 5 bases, and 1 base separated the two germline ends.

This chain links TRBV20-1 with TRBJ1-5; D is undetermined. Deletions cut 8 bases from V and 1 base from J, with 9 bases between. Germline V CDR1 and CDR2: DFQATT, SNEGSKA (reference sequence). This CDR3 has 12 amino acids. The CDR3 region is CSSDISNQPQHF. CDR3 coding DNA: TGCAGTTCCGACATCAGCAATCAGCCCCAGCATTTT.

The chain is built from TRBV28 and TRBJ2-5, with 8 bases fitting TRBD2. From germline, CDR1 is MDHEN and CDR2 SYDVKM. V shed 7 bases, J shed 3 bases, and the junction held 10 bases outside the gene matches. The CDR3 consists of 15 residues. The CDR3: CASNGGVSGKETQYF. The CDR3 DNA is TGTGCCAGCAACGGGGGGGTTAGCGGCAAAGAGACCCAGTACTTC.

The chain couples TRBV5-1 to TRBJ2-7, with D perhaps TRBD1 (5 bases). V was trimmed by 0 bases and J by 2 bases, leaving 12 bases between them. The CDR3 extends over 15 amino acids. Germline assignment: CDR1 SGHRS and CDR2 YFSETQ. The CDR3: CASSLARVDTYEQYF. The DNA for the CDR3 is TGCGCCAGCAGCTTGGCCAGGGTCGATACCTACGAGCAGTACTTC.

This clonotype was counted ten times or more. The rearrangement links TRBV6-6 to TRBJ1-6; no firm D call. The CDR3 sequence is 15 residues long. V lost 0 bases to trimming and J lost 8 bases, with 11 bases between them. From germline, CDR1 is MNHNY and CDR2 SVGAGI (reference sequence). The CDR3 nucleotides read TGTGCCAGCAGTTACTCGACACGACCCGATTCACCCCTCCACTTT. Amino acids: CASSYSTRPDSPLHF.

This clonotype was seen at least ten times. V and J are TRBV5-1 and TRBJ2-7; the D gene could be TRBD1 or TRBD2 (6 bases each). Trimming cost V 4 bases and J 0 bases, with 32 bases left between them. From germline, CDR1 is SGHRS and CDR2 YFSETQ. This CDR3 region has 21 residues. The CDR3 loop is CASSPGVGGAPTTLSSYEQYF. As DNA, the CDR3 is TGCGCCAGCAGCCCGGGGGTGGGGGGCGCGCCCACCACACTCAGCTCCTACGAGCAGTACTTC.

This chain connects TRBV7-9 to TRBJ2-5; TRBD1 matches 10 bases. CDR3 size: 14 residues. J was trimmed by 7 bases and V by 5 bases; bases with no gene match: 7. Germline V gene lookup returns CDR1 SEHNR and CDR2 FQNEAQ (reference sequence). The DNA for the CDR3 is TGTGCCAGCAGCCCCTGGGACAGGGGAACGACCCAGTACTTC. This encodes CASSPWDRGTTQYF.

In its sample, this clonotype was seen a few times. The rearrangement uses TRBV20-1 and TRBJ1-1; unclear D gene. Germline V CDR1 and CDR2: DFQATT, SNEGSKA (reference sequence). The ends were cut back, 5 bases at V and 4 bases at J, with 11 bases in the middle. The CDR3 has 12 amino acids. The CDR3 nucleotides are TGCAGTGCTGGTCGGGGAAGCACTGAAGCTTTCTTT. Translating it yields CSAGRGSTEAFF.

This clonotype was seen repeatedly, ten times or more. The CDR3 DNA sequence: TGCAGTGTCCAAACCAGGGGGATCTTGTATGGCTACACCTTC. Encoded protein: CSVQTRGILYGYTF. The chain is built from TRBV20-1 and TRBJ1-2; 7 bases match TRBD1. Germline V CDR1 and CDR2: DFQATT, SNEGSKA (reference sequence). The CDR3 extends over 14 amino acids. V gave up 7 bases and J gave up 5 bases; unmatched junction bases: 13.

This clonotype was recorded at least ten times. The chain recombines TRBV20-1 with TRBJ1-5; D is uncertain. V gave up 0 bases and J gave up 2 bases, with 14 bases separating them. The CDR3 runs to 16 residues. CDR1 and CDR2 (germline): DFQATT, SNEGSKA (reference sequence). CDR3: CSARDPSMEGNQPQHF. The CDR3 coding sequence is TGCAGTGCTAGAGACCCCTCAATGGAGGGCAATCAGCCCCAGCATTTT.

This clonotype has at least ten counts. The chain carries TRBV3-1 and TRBJ2-7; 9 nucleotides align to TRBD1. Trimming took 4 bases from V and 6 from J; bases not matched to a gene: 4. In germline, CDR1 is LGHDT, CDR2 YNNKEL (reference sequence). The CDR3 sequence is 13 residues long. CDR3 nucleotides: TGTGCCAGCAGCCTACAGGGGGCCGGCGAGCAGTACTTC. Its translation is CASSLQGAGEQYF.

The chain couples TRBV5-1 to TRBJ2-7; D is ambiguous. The V and J ends lost 4 bases and 1 base respectively, with 12 bases between them. Germline loops: CDR1 SGHRS, CDR2 YFSETQ. This CDR3 has 14 amino acids. This CDR3 reads CASSPASRSYEQYF. In DNA form, the CDR3 reads TGCGCCAGCAGCCCGGCCAGTCGATCCTACGAGCAGTACTTC.

Remarks on this clonotype: A much larger clone sits a single nucleotide away, making a read error possible. This chain joins TRBV7-3 and TRBJ2-7, with 11 bases identical to TRBD1. The trim removed 5 bases at V and 4 bases at J, leaving 10 bases unmatched. This CDR3 is 16 amino acids long. Germline V gene data show CDR1 as SGHTA and CDR2 as FQGTGA. CDR3 DNA sequence: TGTGCCAGCAGCGTGGCCGGGACAGGGGGGGCATACGAGCAGTACTTC. Its protein is CASSVAGTGGAYEQYF.

The chain is built from TRBV10-2 and TRBJ2-7, with D unclear. Trimming took off 3 bases at V and 3 bases at J, with 12 bases between the two ends. Germline CDR1 WSHSY, CDR2 SAAADI. The CDR3 extends over 14 amino acids. For the CDR3, the DNA is TGCGCCAGCAGTGAAGGAGAGGCCCACTACGAGCAGTACTTC. This sequence encodes CASSEGEAHYEQYF.

The V call is TRBV12-3 or TRBV12-4, the J call TRBJ1-1; D is possibly TRBD1 (5 bases). V was clipped by 6 bases and J by 4 bases, with 15 bases between them. This CDR3 contains 14 residues. The CDR3 here is CASRRGRAFTEAFF. DNA of the CDR3: TGTGCCAGCAGGCGGGGCAGGGCCTTCACTGAAGCTTTCTTT.

This clonotype was detected many times. This chain uses TRBV7-3 with TRBJ2-2; 10 positions match TRBD2. CDR1 is SGHTA, CDR2 FQGTGA, per germline. Unmatched junction bases numbered 9, after V lost 1 base and J lost 4 bases. CDR3 length equals 18 residues. The CDR3 sequence: CASSLMPSGRAPTGELFF. DNA of the CDR3: TGTGCCAGCAGCTTAATGCCCAGCGGGAGGGCCCCCACCGGGGAGCTGTTTTTT. Full variable domain (remainder filled in from reference TRBV7-3 and TRBJ2-2): GAGVSQTPSNKVTEKGKYVELRCDPISGHTALYWYRQSLGQGPEFLIYFQGTGAADDSGLPNDRFFAVRPEGSVSTLKIQRTERGDSAVYLCASSLMPSGRAPTGELFFGEGSRLTVL.

The chain carries TRBV5-1 and TRBJ2-2; the match to TRBD1 covers 7 bases. V was clipped by 4 bases and J by 0 bases; unmatched bases: 9. The CDR3 sequence is 17 residues long. Germline lookup yields CDR1 SGHRS and CDR2 YFSETQ. CDR3 nucleotides: TGCGCCAGCAGCCCATACAGACAGGGACCGAACACCGGGGAGCTGTTTTTT. Translating it yields CASSPYRQGPNTGELFF.

Ten or more counts support this clonotype. This CDR3 is CASRPTSGRAYEQYF. Here the CDR3 DNA reads TGTGCCAGCAGGCCCACTAGCGGGAGGGCGTACGAGCAGTACTTC. V usage is TRBV2 and J usage is TRBJ2-7; 13 bases are a match to TRBD2. This CDR3 comprises 15 residues. Germline V gene lookup returns CDR1 SNHLY and CDR2 FYNNEI. With 6 bases clipped from V and 4 bases from J, the junction kept 6 bases outside the gene matches.

This clonotype appeared a few times. The V and J genes are TRBV10-3 and TRBJ2-7; D is undetermined. The CDR3 runs to 12 residues. Trimming removed 8 bases at V and 6 bases at J, with 14 bases between. Germline CDR1 is ENHRY and CDR2 is SYGVKD. CDR3 residues: CAIPGPDGEQYF. DNA for the CDR3: TGTGCCATCCCCGGGCCAGACGGCGAGCAGTACTTC.

V is TRBV7-2 and J is TRBJ1-2; D gene unclear. Deletions cut 0 bases from V and 7 bases from J, with 9 bases between. The CDR3 runs to 13 residues. CDR1 is SGHTA and CDR2 is FQGNSA in the germline V gene. The CDR3 reads CASSLAELGGYTF. In DNA, the CDR3 is TGTGCCAGCAGCTTAGCCGAATTGGGTGGCTACACCTTC.

This clonotype was recorded many times. V gene TRBV7-2 combines with J gene TRBJ2-5; D gene unclear. V shed 2 bases and J shed 5 bases, with 15 bases lying between them. The length of the CDR3 is 15 residues. Germline CDR1 reads SGHTA; CDR2 reads FQGNSA. CDR3 DNA: TGTGCCAGCAGCTTACCCGGGTCACGCAGGGAGACCCAGTACTTC. Translated: CASSLPGSRRETQYF.

The chain combines TRBV12-3 or TRBV12-4 with TRBJ2-7, with D possibly being TRBD2 (6 bases). V shed 6 bases and J shed 2 bases, with 11 bases lying between them. This CDR3 is 13 amino acids long. This CDR3 reads CASRSGSTYEQYF. Here the CDR3 DNA reads TGTGCCAGCAGGAGCGGGTCAACCTACGAGCAGTACTTC.

The chain combines TRBV10-3 with TRBJ1-1; 7 positions agree with TRBD1. CDR3 size: 13 residues. Germline lookup yields CDR1 ENHRY and CDR2 SYGVKD. J was trimmed by 6 bases and V by 7 bases; bases with no gene match: 8. CDR3 sequence reads: CAIIASQGAEAFF. CDR3 coding DNA: TGTGCCATCATAGCCTCGCAGGGGGCTGAAGCTTTCTTT.

In its sample, this clonotype was seen many times. The chain links TRBV20-1 to TRBJ2-5, with D perhaps TRBD1 (7 bases). Germline CDR1 reads DFQATT; CDR2 reads SNEGSKA (reference sequence). The CDR3 contains 13 residues. V was clipped by 1 base and J by 5 bases, with 11 bases between them. CDR3 sequence reads: CSARVSGGETQYF. The CDR3 coding sequence is TGCAGTGCTAGAGTGTCAGGGGGGGAGACCCAGTACTTC.

This clonotype was picked up many times. V gene TRBV9 combines with J gene TRBJ2-7, with a tentative D call TRBD2 (5 bases). The V end was cut by 3 bases, the J end by 6 bases, with 13 bases between. The CDR3 runs 13 residues. CDR1 SGDLS and CDR2 YYNGEE come from the germline V gene. DNA for the CDR3: TGTGCCAGCAGCGCCGCGGGCTGGGGCGAGCAGTACTTC. It encodes CASSAAGWGEQYF.

This chain links TRBV29-1 with TRBJ2-7; 8 bases are a match to TRBD1. Germline assignment: CDR1 SQVTM and CDR2 ANQGSEA. With 4 bases clipped from V and 3 bases from J, the junction kept 5 bases outside the gene matches. The CDR3 consists of 13 residues. The CDR3 reads CSVARTGLYEQYF. In nucleotides, the CDR3 is TGCAGCGTTGCGAGGACAGGGCTCTACGAGCAGTACTTC.

The J gene is TRBJ2-2, the V gene TRBV20-1; no firm D call. Germline CDR1 is DFQATT and CDR2 is SNEGSKA (reference sequence). The CDR3 runs 12 residues. With 3 bases removed from V and 6 bases from J, the gap between germline ends came to 8 bases. CDR3 sequence: CSARDPSGELFF. The CDR3 nucleotides read TGCAGTGCTAGGGATCCCTCCGGGGAGCTGTTTTTT.

This clonotype was recorded only once. V is TRBV20-1 and J is TRBJ1-2; 7 nucleotides match TRBD1. CDR1 is DFQATT, CDR2 SNEGSKA, per germline (reference sequence). V shed 0 bases and J 2 bases; nucleotides not matched to a gene: 6. The CDR3 loop spans 15 amino acids. CDR3 region: CSARDAGGENYGYTF. The CDR3, as DNA: TGCAGTGCTAGAGATGCAGGGGGTGAAAACTATGGCTACACCTTC.

The chain uses TRBV20-1 and TRBJ2-7; D is possibly TRBD2 (5 bases). CDR3 length equals 13 residues. From germline, CDR1 is DFQATT and CDR2 SNEGSKA (reference sequence). Trimming removed 5 bases at V and 7 bases at J, with 18 bases between. The CDR3 region has the DNA TGCAGTGCTCGAAAGTCGGGGTCCCTGGAGCAGTACTTC. Amino acids: CSARKSGSLEQYF.

This clonotype came up many times. The genes are TRBV2 and TRBJ2-7; 10 bases map to TRBD2. The germline V gene encodes CDR1 SNHLY and CDR2 FYNNEI. V was pared by 3 bases and J by 5 bases, with 4 bases of the junction left unmatched. This CDR3 region has 14 residues. CDR3 amino acids: CASSESGRADEQYF. The DNA of the CDR3 is TGTGCCAGCAGTGAGAGCGGGAGGGCCGACGAGCAGTACTTC.